This entry lists 26 T cell receptor beta chains sequenced from one sample in a study of T cell repertoires in cytomegalovirus infection. Via MiXCR, TCRdb re-called the reads, giving one row per CDR3 protein. The sample comprises approximately 240,000 distinct CDR3 sequences, about 12% of which are singletons, and roughly 1.7% rests with the top ten. The sequencing input was PBMCs. Source of these receptors: a human donor in good health (CMV status not recorded). Some clones in this sample may be carry-over from other donors' samples.

The table lists this clonotype with many counts. This chain uses TRBV29-1 with TRBJ1-1, with 7 bases aligning to TRBD1. The CDR3 has 13 residues. Germline values: CDR1 SQVTM, CDR2 ANQGSEA. Trimming at V came to 6 bases and at J to 3 bases, leaving 7 bases not matched to a gene. CDR3: CSVPDRFDTEAFF. CDR3 in DNA: TGCAGCGTACCGGACAGGTTTGACACTGAAGCTTTCTTT.

This clonotype has ten or more counts. This chain links TRBV11-1 with TRBJ2-7; D remains ambiguous. V lost 3 bases and J 2 bases, leaving 11 bases between the germline ends. Germline loops: CDR1 SGHAT, CDR2 FQDESV (reference sequence). This CDR3 comprises 14 residues. CDR3 amino acids: CASSFPGTTYEQYF. The CDR3 bases are TGTGCCAGCAGCTTCCCAGGCACCACCTACGAGCAGTACTTC.

This clonotype was found many times. The chain carries TRBV6-6 and TRBJ2-7, with 10 nucleotides matching TRBD2. V lost 5 bases and J lost 4; bases outside the gene matches: 8. The CDR3 consists of 15 residues. Germline V gene data show CDR1 as MNHNY and CDR2 as SVGAGI (reference sequence). CDR3 residues: CASSPRASGSYEQYF. The CDR3 DNA follows: TGTGCCAGCAGTCCGCGGGCTAGCGGGAGTTACGAGCAGTACTTC.

This clonotype has ten or more counts. J is TRBJ1-1 and V is TRBV20-1; tentatively, D is TRBD1 (6 bases). Germline values: CDR1 DFQATT, CDR2 SNEGSKA (reference sequence). With 3 bases removed from V and 1 base from J, the gap between germline ends came to 15 bases. The CDR3 spans 15 residues. CDR3 residues: CSASPGWGANTEAFF. The CDR3 DNA follows: TGCAGTGCTAGTCCGGGGTGGGGGGCGAACACTGAAGCTTTCTTT.

The table lists this clonotype with many counts. This chain links TRBV7-2 with TRBJ2-7; 10 bases agree with TRBD2. From germline, CDR1 is SGHTA and CDR2 FQGNSA. V was clipped by 2 bases and J by 7 bases; unmatched bases: 11. This CDR3 comprises 16 residues. The CDR3 loop is CASSLFGASGSGEQYF. The CDR3 nucleotides read TGTGCCAGCAGCTTATTCGGGGCTAGCGGGAGTGGGGAGCAGTACTTC. Combining the CDR3 with reference TRBV7-2 and TRBJ2-7 gives the whole variable domain GAGVSQSPSNKVTEKGKDVELRCDPISGHTALYWYRQSLGQGLEFLIYFQGNSAPDKSGLPSDRFSAERTGGSVSTLTIQRTQQEDSAVYLCASSLFGASGSGEQYFGPGTRLTVT.

In this sample, this clonotype turned up a few times. The rearrangement uses TRBV6-5 and TRBJ1-2, with TRBD1 identical over 7 bases. The V gene's germline CDR1 is MNHEY and CDR2 SVGAGI. J gave up 2 bases and V 6 bases, and 6 bases lay outside the gene matches. The length of the CDR3 is 14 residues. CDR3 nucleotide sequence: TGTGCCAGCAGCTTCGACAGGGTCAACTATGGCTACACCTTC. It specifies CASSFDRVNYGYTF.

The chain employs TRBV20-1 and TRBJ2-3; D gene uncertain. The CDR3 length is 10 residues. CDR1 is DFQATT and CDR2 is SNEGSKA in the germline V gene (reference sequence). V was trimmed by 5 bases and J by 10 bases, leaving 10 bases between them. The CDR3: CSARAFPQYF. In DNA, the CDR3 is TGCAGTGCTCGGGCCTTCCCGCAGTATTTT.

A few counts support this clonotype. The V gene is TRBV29-1, the J gene TRBJ1-2; 8 bases line up with TRBD1. The V gene's germline CDR1 is SQVTM and CDR2 ANQGSEA. The CDR3 is 13 residues long. Unmatched junction bases numbered 7, after V lost 3 bases and J lost 7 bases. The CDR3: CSVDQGAGFGYTF. The DNA of the CDR3 is TGCAGCGTTGACCAGGGGGCCGGGTTTGGCTACACCTTC.

This clonotype occurred many times. The chain couples TRBV7-2 to TRBJ1-2, with 11 nucleotides matching TRBD1. The CDR3 contains 16 residues. V lost 1 base to trimming and J lost 8 bases; unmatched junction nucleotides: 9. Germline lookup yields CDR1 SGHTA and CDR2 FQGNSA. For the CDR3, the DNA is TGTGCCAGCAGCTTAGTCGGACAGGGGGCGGGGGGAGGCTACACCTTC. Translation gives CASSLVGQGAGGGYTF. Full variable domain (outside the CDR3, taken from reference TRBV7-2 and TRBJ1-2): GAGVSQSPSNKVTEKGKDVELRCDPISGHTALYWYRQSLGQGLEFLIYFQGNSAPDKSGLPSDRFSAERTGGSVSTLTIQRTQQEDSAVYLCASSLVGQGAGGGYTFGSGTRLTVV.

This clonotype showed up just a few times. V is TRBV14 and J is TRBJ1-6; D remains unclear. Looked up from germline, CDR1 is SGHDN and CDR2 is FVKESK. The CDR3 length is 16 residues. Trimming took 0 bases from V and 5 from J, leaving 11 bases between them. The DNA for the CDR3 is TGTGCCAGCAGCCAAGATCGAGTACGGAATAATTCACCCCTCCACTTT. Amino acids: CASSQDRVRNNSPLHF.

This clonotype was counted ten times or more. The chain joins TRBV5-4 to TRBJ2-3; D is unresolved. Per germline, CDR1 SGHNT and CDR2 YYREEE (reference sequence). The CDR3 is made up of 16 amino acids. V shed 0 bases and J shed 2 bases, with 13 bases lying between them. The chain's CDR3 is CASSLAEAHYTDTQYF. The CDR3 DNA reads TGTGCCAGCAGCTTGGCCGAAGCACATTACACAGATACGCAGTATTTT.

The J gene is TRBJ2-3, the V gene TRBV29-1, with D perhaps TRBD2 (7 bases). The ends were cut back, 4 bases at V and 4 bases at J, with 15 bases in the middle. CDR1 and CDR2 (germline): SQVTM, ANQGSEA. The CDR3 length is 14 residues. This CDR3 reads CSVGFGGQADTQYF. For the CDR3, the DNA is TGCAGCGTTGGATTCGGGGGGCAGGCAGATACGCAGTATTTT.

This clonotype was found a few times. V gene TRBV2 combines with J gene TRBJ1-1; possibly TRBD1 for D (6 bases). Trimming shortened V by 4 bases and J by 10 bases, and 10 bases separated the two germline ends. Germline V lookup: CDR1 SNHLY, CDR2 FYNNEI. The CDR3 is made up of 11 amino acids. In DNA form, the CDR3 reads TGTGCCAGCAGTGGTGAGGGGGGAGCTTTCTTT. Protein product: CASSGEGGAFF.

The chain uses TRBV20-1 and TRBJ2-5, with TRBD2 matching 8 bases. V shed 3 bases, J shed 4 bases, and the junction held 10 bases outside the gene matches. Germline CDR1 and CDR2: DFQATT and SNEGSKA (reference sequence). This CDR3 has 15 residues. As DNA, the CDR3 is TGCAGTGCTAGCTCGGAAGCGGGGGTCCCAGAGACCCAGTACTTC. This sequence encodes CSASSEAGVPETQYF.

This rearrangement joins TRBV6-4 to TRBJ2-6; D is perhaps TRBD1 (6 bases). V dropped 2 bases and J dropped 0 bases, with 8 bases sitting between them. The germline V gene has CDR1 MRHNA and CDR2 SNTAGT. This CDR3 is 16 amino acids long. CDR3 protein: CASSDHRASGANVLTF. The CDR3 DNA is TGTGCCAGCAGTGACCACAGGGCCTCTGGGGCCAACGTCCTGACTTTC.

In this sample, this clonotype turned up many times. In DNA, the CDR3 is TGTGCCAGCAGCCAAGAATCGAAGAAGCCATCGGGGGGGGCAGATACGCAGTATTTT. It encodes CASSQESKKPSGGADTQYF. The chain is built from TRBV4-2 and TRBJ2-3; 8 bases fit TRBD2. The CDR3 covers 19 residues. Unmatched junction bases numbered 15, after V lost 0 bases and J lost 4 bases. The V gene's germline CDR1 is LGHNA and CDR2 YNFKEQ.

This clonotype was counted a few times. The chain joins TRBV9 to TRBJ1-2, with D possibly TRBD1 on 5 matching bases. Trimming took off 2 bases at V and 6 bases at J, with 20 bases between the two ends. This CDR3 region has 16 residues. Germline lookup yields CDR1 SGDLS and CDR2 YYNGEE. This CDR3 is CASSVGQEPWGDGYTF. CDR3 DNA sequence: TGTGCCAGCAGCGTGGGGCAGGAGCCTTGGGGTGATGGCTACACCTTC.

This clonotype came up once. CDR3 bases: TGTGCCAGCAGCCCCGATGGGGGCTCGTGGGATACGCAGTATTTT. It yields the protein CASSPDGGSWDTQYF. This chain uses TRBV7-2 with TRBJ2-3; D perhaps matches TRBD1 (6 bases). The germline gives CDR1 SGHTA, CDR2 FQGNSA. The V end lost 5 bases, the J end lost 6 bases, and 18 bases lay between the germline ends. The CDR3 covers 15 residues.

This clonotype was recorded many times. The genes are TRBV7-2 and TRBJ1-1; D not certain. This CDR3 has 14 residues. V lost 5 bases and J lost 5, with 15 bases in between. The germline gives CDR1 SGHTA, CDR2 FQGNSA. DNA of the CDR3: TGTGCCAGCAGCCTATTTGACGGGCCGACTGAAGCTTTCTTT. This translates into CASSLFDGPTEAFF.

This clonotype turned up a few times. This chain links TRBV7-9 with TRBJ2-3; 8 nucleotides align to TRBD1. V shed 1 base and J 5 bases; nucleotides not matched to a gene: 5. The CDR3 loop spans 15 amino acids. Germline lookup yields CDR1 SEHNR and CDR2 FQNEAQ (reference sequence). The CDR3 region has the DNA TGTGCCAGCAGCTTAGAAGGACAGGGAGGAGATACGCAGTATTTT. Translation gives CASSLEGQGGDTQYF.

This clonotype was seen many times. The rearrangement joins TRBV7-3 to TRBJ2-2, with no clear D. V lost 5 bases to trimming and J lost 5 bases, with 12 bases between them. CDR1 is SGHTA and CDR2 is FQGTGA in the germline V gene. The CDR3 sequence is 14 residues long. CDR3 sequence (DNA): TGTGCCAGCAGCCGGACGGTGGCTACCGGGGAGCTGTTTTTT. Its translation is CASSRTVATGELFF.

The chain uses TRBV6-5 and TRBJ1-6, with 7 nucleotides matching TRBD1. This CDR3 contains 14 residues. Germline lookup yields CDR1 MNHEY and CDR2 SVGAGI. With V trimmed by 6 bases and J by 5 bases, 4 bases remained unmatched. The CDR3 bases are TGTGCCAGCAGACGACAGGGCCATAATTCACCCCTCCACTTT. It is translated as CASRRQGHNSPLHF.

This clonotype has ten or more counts. The chain employs TRBV7-9 and TRBJ2-7; D may be TRBD1 or TRBD2 (7 bases each). Trimming took 5 bases from V and 2 from J, leaving 19 bases between them. Germline V gene data show CDR1 as SEHNR and CDR2 as FQNEAQ (reference sequence). The CDR3 is made up of 16 amino acids. The CDR3 coding sequence is TGTGCCAGCAGCCCAGGGGGGGTCCGGGGGACCTACGAGCAGTACTTC. It encodes CASSPGGVRGTYEQYF.

This clonotype was seen repeatedly, ten times or more. The chain has TRBV7-2 and TRBJ2-1; 11 bases map to TRBD2. CDR1 is SGHTA and CDR2 is FQGNSA in the germline V gene. The CDR3 is 16 residues long. V lost 1 base and J lost 9; bases outside the gene matches: 8. This chain's CDR3 is CASSLGSSGGGSEQFF. The CDR3 DNA reads TGTGCCAGCAGCTTAGGGAGTAGCGGGGGGGGGAGTGAGCAGTTCTTC.

The rearrangement uses TRBV28 and TRBJ2-5; D not resolved. The CDR3 consists of 14 residues. Germline loops: CDR1 MDHEN, CDR2 SYDVKM. V lost 4 bases and J 2 bases, leaving 11 bases between the germline ends. The CDR3 nucleotides read TGTGCCAGCAGTTCCCCCGGAGCACAAGAGACCCAGTACTTC. Its protein is CASSSPGAQETQYF.

The rearrangement uses TRBV20-1 and TRBJ2-3, with D possibly called TRBD1 or TRBD2 (6 bases each). CDR3 length: 14 amino acids. Trimming stripped 3 bases from V and 5 bases from J, with 15 bases between. Germline V gene lookup returns CDR1 DFQATT and CDR2 SNEGSKA (reference sequence). Written as DNA, the CDR3 is TGCAGTGCTAGGCCGGGGGCCTCGGGAGATACGCAGTATTTT. Translation: CSARPGASGDTQYF.